This T cell receptor beta chain was documented in a study of blood T cell repertoires in COVID-19. The CDR3 contains 13 residues. V was clipped by 0 bases and J by 6 bases, with 10 bases between them. Per the germline V gene, CDR1 is SGHRS and CDR2 is YFSETQ. Here immunoSEQ multiplex PCR was the method, and the copy in TCRdb shows in-frame clones only, minus some. The data hold around 60,000 clones, with roughly 90% observed a single time. Material: peripheral blood. This receptor was identified in a man in his 60s with active COVID-19. The chain is built from TRBV5-1 and TRBJ2-7; a weak D match, TRBD2 (6 bases). The CDR3 region is CASSLELGGEQYF. CDR3 DNA: TGCGCCAGCAGCTTGGAACTGGGGGGCGAGCAGTACTTC.